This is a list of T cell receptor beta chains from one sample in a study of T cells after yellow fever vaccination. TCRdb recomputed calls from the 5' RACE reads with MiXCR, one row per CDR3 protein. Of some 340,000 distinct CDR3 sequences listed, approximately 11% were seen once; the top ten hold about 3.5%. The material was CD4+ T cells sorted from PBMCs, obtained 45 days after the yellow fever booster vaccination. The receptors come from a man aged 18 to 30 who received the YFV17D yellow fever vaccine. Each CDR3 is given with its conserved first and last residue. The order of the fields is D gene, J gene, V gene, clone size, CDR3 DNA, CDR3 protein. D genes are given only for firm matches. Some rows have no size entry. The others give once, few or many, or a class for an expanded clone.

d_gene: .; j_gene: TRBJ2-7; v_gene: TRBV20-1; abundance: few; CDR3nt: TGCAGTGCCGACCAAACTAAACAGGGCAGCTCCCCCTACGAGCAGTACTTC; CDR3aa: CSADQTKQGSSPYEQYF
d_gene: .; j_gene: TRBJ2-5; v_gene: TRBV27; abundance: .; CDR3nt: TGTGCCAGCAGTCAGGGGAAGACCCAGTACTTC; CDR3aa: CASSQGKTQYF
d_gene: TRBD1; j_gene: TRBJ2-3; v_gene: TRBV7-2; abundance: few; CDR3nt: TGTGCCAGCAGCTTAATCGGGACAGGGATGGGCACAGATACGCAGTATTTT; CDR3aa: CASSLIGTGMGTDTQYF
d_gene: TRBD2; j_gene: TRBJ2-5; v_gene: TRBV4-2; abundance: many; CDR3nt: TGTGCCAGCAGCCAAGGCTCCGGGACTAGCGGAGGATTCCAAGAGACCCAGTACTTC; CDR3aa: CASSQGSGTSGGFQETQYF
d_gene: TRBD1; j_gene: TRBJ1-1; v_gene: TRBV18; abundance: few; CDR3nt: TGTGCCAGCTCACCCGTGGGGACAGGGGGCGTAGGAACTGAAGCTTTCTTT; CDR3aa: CASSPVGTGGVGTEAFF
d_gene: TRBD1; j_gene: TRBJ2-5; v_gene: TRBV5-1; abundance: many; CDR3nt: TGCGCCAGCAGCTTGGTAGGACAGGGGCAAGAGACCCAGTACTTC; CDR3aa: CASSLVGQGQETQYF
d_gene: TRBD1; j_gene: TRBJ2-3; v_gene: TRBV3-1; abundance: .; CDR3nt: TGTGCCAGCAGCCTGGACAGGCTAGGGGATACGCAGTATTTT; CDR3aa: CASSLDRLGDTQYF
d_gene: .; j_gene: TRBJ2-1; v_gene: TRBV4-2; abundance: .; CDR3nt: TGTGCCAGCAGCCAAGACGGTGCCTACAATGAGCAGTTCTTC; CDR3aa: CASSQDGAYNEQFF
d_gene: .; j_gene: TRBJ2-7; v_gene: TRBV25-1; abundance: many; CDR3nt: TGTGCCAGCCAAAGGGCAGGGGAGCAGTACTTC; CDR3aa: CASQRAGEQYF
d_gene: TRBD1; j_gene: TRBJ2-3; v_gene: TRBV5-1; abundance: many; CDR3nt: TGTGCCAGCAGCTGGGACAGGGGCACAGATACGCAGTATTTT; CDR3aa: CASSWDRGTDTQYF
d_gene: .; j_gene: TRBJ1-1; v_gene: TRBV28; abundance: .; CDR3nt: TGTGCCAGCAGGTCCTTCTCAAGGGGCGGGACTCTGCCTGAAGCTTTCTTT; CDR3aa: CASRSFSRGGTLPEAFF
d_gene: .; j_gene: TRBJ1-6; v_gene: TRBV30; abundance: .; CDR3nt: TGTGCCTGGAGTGTGGACAGCAATAATTCACCCCTCCACTTT; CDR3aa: CAWSVDSNNSPLHF
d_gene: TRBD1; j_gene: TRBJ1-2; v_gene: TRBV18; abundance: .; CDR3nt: TGTGCCAGCTCATCCGGGACAGGGACCGTCTATGGCTACACCTTC; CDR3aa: CASSSGTGTVYGYTF
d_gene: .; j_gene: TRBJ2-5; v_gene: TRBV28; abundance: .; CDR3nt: TGTGCCAGCAGTTTAGCGGGATTCAGGGTTAGGAAGACCCAGTACTTC; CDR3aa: CASSLAGFRVRKTQYF
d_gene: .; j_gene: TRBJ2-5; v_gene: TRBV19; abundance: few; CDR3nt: TGTGCCAGTAGTGGTTTTGGGGACCAGGAGACCCAGTACTTC; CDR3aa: CASSGFGDQETQYF
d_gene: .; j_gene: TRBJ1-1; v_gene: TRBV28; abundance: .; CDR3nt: TGTGCCAGCAAGGACACTAGATTTGAAGCTTTCTTT; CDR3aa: CASKDTRFEAFF
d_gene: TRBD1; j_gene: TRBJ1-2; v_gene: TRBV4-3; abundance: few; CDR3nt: TGCGCCAGCAGCCAGGGACAGGAGCGTGGCTACACCTTC; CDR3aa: CASSQGQERGYTF
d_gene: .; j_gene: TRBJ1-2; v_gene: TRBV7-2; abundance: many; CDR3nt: TGTGCCAGCAGCTTTACAGCTACGGGTTTATATGGCTACACCTTC; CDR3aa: CASSFTATGLYGYTF
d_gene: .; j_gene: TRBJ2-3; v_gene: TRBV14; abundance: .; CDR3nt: TGTGCCAGCAGCCAATCCACCTATACGCAGTATTTT; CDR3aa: CASSQSTYTQYF
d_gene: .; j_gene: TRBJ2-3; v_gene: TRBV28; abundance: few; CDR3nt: TGTGCCAGCAGGTCGGGGGAGGGCACAGATACGCAGTATTTT; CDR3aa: CASRSGEGTDTQYF
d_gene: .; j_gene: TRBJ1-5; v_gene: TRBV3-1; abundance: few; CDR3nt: TGTGCCAGCAGCCCCGCCCCACAGGGAGGGCAGCCCCAGCATTTT; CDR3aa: CASSPAPQGGQPQHF
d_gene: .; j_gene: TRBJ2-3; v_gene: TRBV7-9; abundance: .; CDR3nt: TGTGCCAGCAGCTTAAGGAGGGGCGAATTCACAGATACGCAGTATTTT; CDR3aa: CASSLRRGEFTDTQYF
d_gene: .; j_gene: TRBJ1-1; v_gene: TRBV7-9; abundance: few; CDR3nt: TGTGCCAGCAGCCTAGGACAGTCGAGGACTGAAGCTTTCTTT; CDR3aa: CASSLGQSRTEAFF
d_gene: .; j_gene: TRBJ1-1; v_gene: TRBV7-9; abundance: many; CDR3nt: TGTGCCAGCAGCTCGGTGGCACGGGAGGCTTTCTTT; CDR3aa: CASSSVAREAFF
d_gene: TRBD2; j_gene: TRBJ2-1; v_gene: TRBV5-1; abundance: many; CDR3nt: TGCGCCAGCAGTTCGTCGGGGGGGGATTACAATGAGCAGTTCTTC; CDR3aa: CASSSSGGDYNEQFF
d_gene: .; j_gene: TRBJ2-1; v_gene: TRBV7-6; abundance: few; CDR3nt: TGTGCCAGCAGCCGAGCACAGAGCTCCTACAATGAGCAGTTCTTC; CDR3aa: CASSRAQSSYNEQFF
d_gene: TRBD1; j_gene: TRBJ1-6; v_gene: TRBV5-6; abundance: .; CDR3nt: TGTGCCAGCGTCCGATGGGGACAGGGGGAGACACCCCTCCACTTT; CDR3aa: CASVRWGQGETPLHF
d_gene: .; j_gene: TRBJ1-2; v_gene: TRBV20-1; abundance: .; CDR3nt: TGCAGTGCTAGATGGGGCAGGTTCGTGGGCTACACCTTC; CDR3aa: CSARWGRFVGYTF
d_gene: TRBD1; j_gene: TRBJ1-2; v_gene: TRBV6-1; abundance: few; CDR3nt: TGTGCCAGCAGTGAAAGGGACAGGACCGGCTACACCTTC; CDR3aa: CASSERDRTGYTF